A single sample is the source of the 5 T cell receptor beta chains below, sequenced in a study of CD8+ T cells in alopecia areata. cDNA reverse transcribed from extracted RNA served as the sequencing template. Method: immunoSEQ multiplex PCR; TCRdb's copy keeps in-frame clones and lacks some. The table has about 190,000 clones, approximately 67% seen once. As for treatment: oral pan-JAK inhibitor, 5-10 mg twice daily. Here the sequenced sample was CD4+ T cells sorted from blood, taken between weeks 49 and 50, from a patient treated with tofacitinib. The receptors derive from a human donor with alopecia areata.

The chain links TRBV30 to TRBJ2-3; D is undetermined. This CDR3 has 12 amino acids. Per germline, CDR1 GTSNPN and CDR2 SVGIG (reference sequence). V was pared by 8 bases and J by 4 bases, with 13 bases between. As DNA, the CDR3 is TGTGCCCGATGGTTGACGGCAGATACGCAGTATTTT. This codes for CARWLTADTQYF.

The rearrangement links TRBV7-9 to TRBJ2-5, with 8 positions matching TRBD2. Germline values: CDR1 SEHNR, CDR2 FQNEAQ (reference sequence). The CDR3 spans 15 residues. With V trimmed by 4 bases and J by 2 bases, 6 bases remained unmatched. CDR3 sequence reads: CASSWRGALQETQYF. The CDR3, as DNA: TGTGCCAGCAGCTGGCGGGGGGCCCTACAAGAGACCCAGTACTTC.

The chain uses TRBV29-1 and TRBJ2-3; D is unresolved. The CDR3 is 12 residues long. The germline gives CDR1 SQVTM, CDR2 ANQGSEA. V was pared by 8 bases and J by 6 bases, with 15 bases between. The DNA of the CDR3 is TGCAGCACATCCCAATCCGTTGATACGCAGTATTTT. Residues: CSTSQSVDTQYF.

The V call is TRBV29-1, the J call TRBJ2-5, with D unclear. V was pared by 3 bases and J by 13 bases, with 18 bases between. This CDR3 contains 12 residues. CDR1 is SQVTM, CDR2 ANQGSEA, per germline. The CDR3 bases are TGCAGCGTTGAGGCCGACCGTGCCTCGTTGTACTTC. This translates into CSVEADRASLYF.

The V and J genes are TRBV25-1 and TRBJ2-3; 11 nucleotides match TRBD2. Per germline, CDR1 MGHDK and CDR2 SYGVNS. V trimming: 3 bases; J trimming: 6 bases; junction bases outside the gene matches: 5. CDR3 length: 15 amino acids. CDR3 bases: TGTGCCAGCAGTGACCCTAGCGGGGGGCTGGATACGCAGTATTTT. Translated: CASSDPSGGLDTQYF.